Listed here are 12 T cell receptor beta chains from one sample, sequenced in a study of T-cell reconstitution after alpha-beta-depleted transplantation in children. Preparation of the TCRbeta library involved a method that used unique molecular identifiers. In TCRdb, the PCR reads were re-called with MiXCR into one record per CDR3 protein. The table has about 540,000 distinct CDR3 sequences, around 17% seen once; the top ten hold approximately 3%. The source was PBMCs from the stem cell graft donor, collected from the stem cell graft. Receptors were obtained from a human donor who donated a stem cell graft to a child with acute lymphoblastic leukemia.

V gene TRBV4-2 combines with J gene TRBJ2-7; 11 nucleotides match TRBD2. Looked up from germline, CDR1 is LGHNA and CDR2 is YNFKEQ. J was trimmed by 7 bases and V by 4 bases; bases with no gene match: 12. This CDR3 has 16 residues. The CDR3 nucleotides are TGTGCCAGCAGCCCCATAGCGGGAGGGACCCTAGATGAGCAGTACTTC. Its protein product is CASSPIAGGTLDEQYF.

This chain connects TRBV27 to TRBJ2-7; weak D call: TRBD2 (6 bases). The CDR3 is made up of 14 amino acids. CDR1 and CDR2 (germline): MNHEY, SMNVEV (reference sequence). V was clipped by 8 bases and J by 0 bases, with 14 bases between them. CDR3 sequence reads: CASGLGGNSYEQYF. The CDR3 coding sequence is TGTGCCAGCGGTCTTGGCGGGAACTCCTACGAGCAGTACTTC.

A few counts support this clonotype. The chain links TRBV27 to TRBJ2-1, with D unclear. CDR3 length: 21 amino acids. V shed 0 bases and J shed 1 base, with 25 bases lying between them. The germline V gene has CDR1 MNHEY and CDR2 SMNVEV (reference sequence). CDR3 region: CASSLSAQNFDRVGSYNEQFF. The CDR3 region has the DNA TGTGCCAGCAGTTTATCTGCGCAAAACTTCGACCGGGTCGGTTCCTACAATGAGCAGTTCTTC.

V usage is TRBV7-2 and J usage is TRBJ2-5; no clear D gene. V gave up 1 base and J gave up 2 bases, with 8 bases separating them. The CDR3 spans 14 residues. CDR1 is SGHTA, CDR2 FQGNSA, per germline. The CDR3 here is CASSLGAWQETQYF. DNA for the CDR3: TGTGCCAGCAGCTTAGGGGCTTGGCAAGAGACCCAGTACTTC.

This clonotype was observed a handful of times. J is TRBJ2-7 and V is TRBV13; TRBD1 or TRBD2 may be the D gene (6 bases each). CDR1 is PRHDT, CDR2 FYEKMQ, per germline (reference sequence). This CDR3 is 16 amino acids long. Trimming took off 2 bases at V and 9 bases at J, with 23 bases between the two ends. CDR3 residues: CASSLIIGGERDGQYF. Here the CDR3 DNA reads TGTGCCAGCAGCTTAATAATCGGGGGCGAGAGGGACGGGCAGTACTTC.

The chain employs TRBV11-1 and TRBJ1-5, with 10 nucleotides matching TRBD1. Germline V gene data show CDR1 as SGHAT and CDR2 as FQDESV (reference sequence). The CDR3 loop spans 21 amino acids. Trimming cost V 2 bases and J 3 bases; bases outside gene matches: 19. The CDR3 region has the DNA TGTGCCAGCAGCTTAAGTCCGATAGGGACAGGGGAACTCAATATCAATCAGCCCCAGCATTTT. It specifies CASSLSPIGTGELNINQPQHF.

In this sample, this clonotype turned up many times. This sequence joins TRBV4-1 and TRBJ2-6, with 7 bases lining up with TRBD2. With 1 base clipped from V and 2 bases from J, the junction kept 2 bases outside the gene matches. The germline V gene has CDR1 MGHRA and CDR2 YSYEKL. The CDR3 contains 16 residues. The CDR3 DNA is TGCGCCAGCAGCCAAGGGGAGGGTCCTGGGGCCAACGTCCTGACTTTC. This codes for CASSQGEGPGANVLTF.

The genes are TRBV10-3 and TRBJ2-1, with 7 bases that match TRBD2. The CDR3 has 19 amino acids. V was pared by 6 bases and J by 5 bases, with 22 bases of the junction left unmatched. Germline V gene data show CDR1 as ENHRY and CDR2 as SYGVKD. CDR3 region: CAISDRASGDPITNNEQFF. CDR3 nucleotides: TGTGCCATCAGCGACCGGGCCAGCGGGGATCCAATCACAAACAATGAGCAGTTCTTC.

The chain couples TRBV11-3 to TRBJ2-1; unclear D gene. V lost 0 bases to trimming and J lost 0 bases, with 12 bases between them. The germline gives CDR1 SGHNT, CDR2 YENEEA. CDR3 length: 17 residues. The CDR3 region has the DNA TGTGCCAGCAGCTTAGATAGGCAGGTCAGCTCCTACAATGAGCAGTTCTTC. Residues: CASSLDRQVSSYNEQFF.

This clonotype was found many times. This chain uses TRBV10-3 with TRBJ1-2; TRBD1 matches 10 bases. The CDR3 has 14 amino acids. V dropped 6 bases and J dropped 2; count of bases not matched to a gene: 3. Germline assignment: CDR1 ENHRY and CDR2 SYGVKD. CDR3 sequence: CAIRTDRGNYGYTF. The CDR3 DNA follows: TGTGCCATCAGGACGGACAGGGGGAACTATGGCTACACCTTC.

This clonotype has a handful of counts. The CDR3 DNA reads TGCGCCAGCAGCCTGAGAGTGGGACAGGGGGCTAACGAGCAGTACTTC. Its protein is CASSLRVGQGANEQYF. The V call is TRBV5-1, the J call TRBJ2-7; 12 bases fit TRBD1. The CDR3 has 16 amino acids. V lost 4 bases and J lost 5; bases outside the gene matches: 10. Germline CDR1 reads SGHRS; CDR2 reads YFSETQ.

In this sample, this clonotype turned up a few times. The V and J genes are TRBV6-1 and TRBJ2-3; D is unclear. Between the trimmed V and J ends, which lost 5 bases and 2 bases, there was a span of 5 bases. Germline CDR1 and CDR2: MNHNS and SASEGT. The CDR3 sequence is 12 residues long. CDR3 in amino acids: CASSTITDTQYF. DNA of the CDR3: TGTGCCAGCAGTACCATCACAGATACGCAGTATTTT.